These 32 T cell receptor beta chains originate from one sample sequenced in a study of blood T cell repertoires in COVID-19. The repertoire was sequenced with immunoSEQ multiplex PCR; TCRdb's copy has only in-frame clones and lacks some. This table holds fewer than 250,000 clones, around 85% found once. Source material: peripheral blood. These receptors all stem from a woman aged 70 to 79 with acute or convalescent COVID-19.

The chain is built from TRBV12-3 or TRBV12-4 and TRBJ2-7, with TRBD2 as a possible D gene (5 bases). V was shortened by 8 bases and J by 9 bases, with 14 bases between the two germline ends. The CDR3 is 11 amino acids. The CDR3 sequence: CASSPRGRQYF. DNA of the CDR3: TGTGCCAGCTCACCTCGGGGTCGGCAGTACTTC.

V is TRBV5-4 and J is TRBJ2-4; 8 bases are a match to TRBD1. The germline V gene encodes CDR1 SGHNT and CDR2 YYREEE (reference sequence). This CDR3 contains 14 residues. V trimming: 1 base; J trimming: 6 bases; junction bases outside the gene matches: 3. The CDR3, as DNA: TGTGCCAGCAGCTTGAGCGGACAGGGAAACATTCAGTACTTC. It specifies CASSLSGQGNIQYF.

The chain has TRBV10-1 and TRBJ1-4; D is unclear. From germline, CDR1 is WNHNN and CDR2 SYGVQD (reference sequence). The V end was cut by 9 bases, the J end by 0 bases, with 8 bases between. The CDR3 is 13 residues long. As DNA, the CDR3 is TGCGCCAGGGAGGGCTCAACTAATGAAAAACTGTTTTTT. Protein sequence: CAREGSTNEKLFF.

V gene TRBV14 combines with J gene TRBJ1-1; the match to TRBD1 covers 7 bases. The CDR3 extends over 16 amino acids. The V gene's germline CDR1 is SGHDN and CDR2 FVKESK. With 4 bases clipped from V and 2 bases from J, the junction kept 10 bases outside the gene matches. CDR3 amino acids: CASSPLDRAVNTEAFF. As DNA, the CDR3 is TGTGCCAGCAGCCCGCTCGACAGGGCGGTTAACACTGAAGCTTTCTTT.

CDR3 amino acids: CASKEGGVFSNEQFF. The CDR3 DNA reads as TGCGCCAGCAAAGAAGGGGGGGTTTTCAGCAATGAGCAGTTCTTC. The chain has TRBV10-2 and TRBJ2-1; TRBD2 is a possible D gene (7 bases). This CDR3 is built from 15 residues. Germline V gene lookup returns CDR1 WSHSY and CDR2 SAAADI. V was trimmed by 7 bases and J by 6 bases, leaving 19 bases between them.

This clone appeared a single time. The gene calls are TRBV18 and TRBJ2-5; 9 nucleotides line up with TRBD1. The CDR3 sequence is 14 residues long. Trimming cost V 5 bases and J 4 bases; bases outside gene matches: 5. Looked up from germline, CDR1 is KGHSH and CDR2 is LQKENI. The DNA for the CDR3 is TGTGCCAGCTCAGGACGGACAGGGGCAGAGACCCAGTACTTC. Protein product: CASSGRTGAETQYF.

V usage is TRBV6-1 and J usage is TRBJ1-2; a possible D gene is TRBD1 (5 bases). The CDR3 totals 15 residues. Germline assignment: CDR1 MNHNS and CDR2 SASEGT. V was pared by 3 bases and J by 0 bases, with 11 bases between. In DNA form, the CDR3 reads TGTGCCAGCAGTGAGGGGCCAGGTCCTAACTATGGCTACACCTTC. It codes for CASSEGPGPNYGYTF.

A few counts support this clone. V gene TRBV10-1 combines with J gene TRBJ2-2; TRBD1 aligns across 8 bases. After removal of 2 bases from V and 1 base from J, the junction contained 3 bases not matched to a gene. The CDR3 sequence is 16 residues long. CDR1 and CDR2 (germline): WNHNN, SYGVQD (reference sequence). This chain's CDR3 is CASSETGGWNTGELFF. DNA for the CDR3: TGCGCCAGCAGTGAGACAGGGGGTTGGAACACCGGGGAGCTGTTTTTT.

The J gene is TRBJ2-3, the V gene TRBV6-5; TRBD2 agrees at 9 bases. There are 14 residues in the CDR3. V lost 9 bases and J lost 1; bases outside the gene matches: 5. Germline V lookup: CDR1 MNHEY, CDR2 SVGAGI. CDR3 sequence reads: CASSSGSGTDTQYF. The CDR3 DNA reads as TGTGCCAGTAGTAGCGGGAGCGGCACAGATACGCAGTATTTT.

The chain uses TRBV6-5 and TRBJ2-7; unclear D gene. The V and J ends lost 2 bases and 7 bases respectively, with 15 bases between them. Germline V gene lookup returns CDR1 MNHEY and CDR2 SVGAGI. The CDR3 sequence is 14 residues long. CDR3 bases: TGTGCCAGCAGTTACGGGCCCCCGCTTGGGGAGCAGTACTTC. It yields the protein CASSYGPPLGEQYF.

This clone was seen a few times. The rearrangement joins TRBV11-2 to TRBJ2-1, with TRBD2 as a possible D gene (5 bases). The germline V gene encodes CDR1 SGHAT and CDR2 FQNNGV. This CDR3 has 16 residues. V was clipped by 1 base and J by 0 bases, with 10 bases between them. CDR3 sequence: CASSLVPSISYNEQFF. In DNA, the CDR3 is TGTGCCAGCAGCTTAGTCCCTAGCATCTCCTACAATGAGCAGTTCTTC.

The rearrangement joins TRBV4-1 to TRBJ1-4; the D is unclear. Germline CDR1 is MGHRA and CDR2 is YSYEKL. The CDR3 length is 14 residues. Trimming cost V 2 bases and J 8 bases, with 12 bases left between them. CDR3 coding DNA: TGCGCCAGCAGCCAATACCAGGTGCGAGAAAAACTGTTTTTT. Translated: CASSQYQVREKLFF.

The chain employs TRBV5-6 and TRBJ2-3; 8 bases map to TRBD2. The V segment lost 0 bases and the J segment 0 bases; nucleotides outside the gene matches: 3. The CDR3 contains 16 residues. The V gene's germline CDR1 is SGHDT and CDR2 YYEEEE. The DNA for the CDR3 is TGTGCCAGCAGCTTGGTTCTAGCGGGTAGCACAGATACGCAGTATTTT. Translation: CASSLVLAGSTDTQYF.

The chain has TRBV5-1 and TRBJ1-2; 10 bases map to TRBD1. CDR3 length: 14 residues. Per the germline V gene, CDR1 is SGHRS and CDR2 is YFSETQ. Losses at the gene ends were 7 bases for V and 5 bases for J; bases not matched to a gene: 8. The chain's CDR3 is CASRVRQGAYGYTF. The CDR3 region has the DNA TGCGCCAGCCGCGTGCGACAGGGGGCTTATGGCTACACCTTC.

V is TRBV5-1 and J is TRBJ1-1; 7 bases are shared with TRBD1. CDR1 and CDR2 from the germline V gene are SGHRS and YFSETQ. The CDR3 runs to 14 residues. V was pared by 4 bases and J by 3 bases, with 6 bases of the junction left unmatched. The CDR3 protein is CASSAATGDTEAFF. DNA of the CDR3: TGCGCCAGCAGCGCCGCAACAGGGGACACTGAAGCTTTCTTT.

The CDR3 reads CASRMRLAFGRNQPQHF. The CDR3 DNA is TGCGCCAGCAGGATGAGGTTGGCGTTCGGTCGCAATCAGCCCCAGCATTTT. This rearrangement joins TRBV5-1 to TRBJ1-5, with no clear D. The germline gives CDR1 SGHRS, CDR2 YFSETQ. This CDR3 has 17 residues. Deletions cut 5 bases from V and 2 bases from J, with 20 bases between. Together with reference TRBV5-1 and TRBJ1-5, the CDR3 gives the full variable domain: KAGVTQTPRYLIKTRGQQVTLSCSPISGHRSVSWYQQTPGQGLQFLFEYFSETQRNKGNFPGRFSGRQFSNSRSEMNVSTLELGDSALYLCASRMRLAFGRNQPQHFGDGTRLSIL.

V usage is TRBV20-1 and J usage is TRBJ2-7; perhaps TRBD2 as D (6 bases). V was cut by 3 bases and J by 4 bases, with 16 bases left in between. This CDR3 contains 14 residues. Per germline, CDR1 DFQATT and CDR2 SNEGSKA (reference sequence). The CDR3 region is CSASFRGTDYEQYF. In DNA form, the CDR3 reads TGCAGTGCTAGTTTCCGGGGGACCGATTACGAGCAGTACTTC.

The gene calls are TRBV4-1 and TRBJ1-2, with 11 bases lining up with TRBD1. Germline V gene data show CDR1 as MGHRA and CDR2 as YSYEKL. V dropped 5 bases and J dropped 5; count of bases not matched to a gene: 13. CDR3 length equals 17 residues. The CDR3 here is CASSKDRGPSTAYGYTF. The CDR3 nucleotides are TGCGCCAGCAGCAAGGACAGGGGGCCGAGCACGGCTTATGGCTACACCTTC.

The V call is TRBV24-1, the J call TRBJ2-2, with 8 bases aligning to TRBD1. Trimming cost V 6 bases and J 6 bases; bases outside gene matches: 5. There are 14 residues in the CDR3. Germline V gene data show CDR1 as KGHDR and CDR2 as SFDVKD. The CDR3 DNA is TGTGCCACCAGTCGGACAGGGTTGGCCGGGGAGCTGTTTTTT. It yields the protein CATSRTGLAGELFF.

A few counts support this clone. V gene TRBV7-9 combines with J gene TRBJ2-5; TRBD2 is a possible D gene (6 bases). The CDR3 spans 15 residues. Germline V lookup: CDR1 SEHNR, CDR2 FQNEAQ (reference sequence). V was clipped by 2 bases and J by 1 base, with 11 bases between them. CDR3 region: CASSLLGTRQETQYF. The CDR3 DNA follows: TGTGCCAGCAGCTTACTCGGGACTCGCCAAGAGACCCAGTACTTC.

J is TRBJ1-2 and V is TRBV29-1, with D perhaps TRBD1 (6 bases). Germline CDR1 reads SQVTM; CDR2 reads ANQGSEA. The germline V and J ends were trimmed by 7 bases and 2 bases, with 17 bases remaining between them. CDR3 length: 14 amino acids. CDR3 loop: CSAAHRDLNYGYTF. CDR3 coding DNA: TGCAGCGCCGCCCACAGGGATCTGAACTATGGCTACACCTTC.

In its sample, this clone was seen a few times. The chain combines TRBV15 with TRBJ2-7; 8 bases agree with TRBD2. The V and J ends lost 4 bases and 5 bases, in that order; junction bases with no gene match: 10. The length of the CDR3 is 15 residues. Germline loops: CDR1 LNHNV, CDR2 YYDKDF (reference sequence). In DNA, the CDR3 is TGTGCCACCAGCAAGGGGAGCGGGAGCAGCCACGAGCAGTACTTC. Its protein is CATSKGSGSSHEQYF.

The chain recombines TRBV24-1 with TRBJ2-3, with 11 bases matching TRBD2. The V segment lost 2 bases and the J segment 2 bases; nucleotides outside the gene matches: 8. The germline V gene has CDR1 KGHDR and CDR2 SFDVKD. The CDR3 is made up of 18 amino acids. This CDR3 is CATSDYPGTSGTTDTQYF. The CDR3 DNA is TGTGCCACCAGTGATTACCCCGGGACTAGCGGCACCACAGATACGCAGTATTTT.

This sequence joins TRBV2 and TRBJ2-3; 7 bases agree with TRBD1. The CDR3 runs 14 residues. The V gene end was trimmed by 10 bases and the J gene end by 1 base; junction bases not matched to a gene: 8. CDR1 is SNHLY, CDR2 FYNNEI, per germline. This chain's CDR3 is CATTTGKGTDTQYF. The CDR3, as DNA: TGTGCCACCACGACAGGGAAAGGCACAGATACGCAGTATTTT. Full variable domain (remainder filled in from reference TRBV2 and TRBJ2-3): EPEVTQTPSHQVTQMGQEVILRCVPISNHLYFYWYRQILGQKVEFLVSFYNNEISEKSEIFDDQFSVERPDGSNFTLKIRSTKLEDSAMYFCATTTGKGTDTQYFGPGTRLTVL.

The rearrangement links TRBV10-3 to TRBJ1-5; no reliable D call. The germline V gene encodes CDR1 ENHRY and CDR2 SYGVKD. The length of the CDR3 is 13 residues. V was trimmed by 4 bases and J by 5 bases, leaving 9 bases between them. CDR3 amino acids: CAISAGTDQPQHF. The DNA for the CDR3 is TGTGCCATCAGTGCGGGTACCGATCAGCCCCAGCATTTT.

The chain recombines TRBV11-3 with TRBJ2-1; D is possibly TRBD1 (5 bases). Germline V lookup: CDR1 SGHNT, CDR2 YENEEA. V was cut by 2 bases and J by 5 bases, with 13 bases left in between. The CDR3 is 15 residues long. The CDR3 DNA reads as TGTGCCAGCAGCTTAATCTCCAGGGTGGACAATGAGCAGTTCTTC. The encoded protein is CASSLISRVDNEQFF.

A word on this clone: A junction boundary mismatches the germline segment, possibly from a read error. The V call is TRBV5-1, the J call TRBJ2-1, with 15 bases aligning to TRBD2. The CDR3 extends over 13 amino acids. Germline assignment: CDR1 SGHRS and CDR2 YFSETQ. CDR3 in amino acids: CASSWTSGGVHVF. CDR3 in DNA: TGCGCCAGCAGCTGGACTAGCGGGGGGGTCCACGTCTTC.

V usage is TRBV18 and J usage is TRBJ1-1; 8 bases line up with TRBD1. Germline trimming cut 5 bases from V and 2 bases from J; bases unmatched to any gene: 1. The CDR3 sequence is 13 residues long. Germline-derived CDR1 and CDR2 are KGHSH and LQKENI. The DNA of the CDR3 is TGTGCCAGCTCAGGACAGGGAAACACTGAAGCTTTCTTT. It codes for CASSGQGNTEAFF.

The gene calls are TRBV7-9 and TRBJ1-1; D is possibly TRBD1 (6 bases). V was shortened by 0 bases and J by 0 bases, with 17 bases between the two germline ends. The V gene's germline CDR1 is SEHNR and CDR2 FQNEAQ (reference sequence). The CDR3 contains 18 residues. The CDR3 region is CASSLAKGRGALNTEAFF. CDR3 coding DNA: TGTGCCAGCAGCTTAGCGAAGGGGCGGGGGGCATTGAACACTGAAGCTTTCTTT.

The chain carries TRBV10-3 and TRBJ1-2; D perhaps matches TRBD1 (5 bases). CDR3 size: 17 residues. Germline-derived CDR1 and CDR2 are ENHRY and SYGVKD. Trimming cost V 0 bases and J 8 bases, with 22 bases left between them. CDR3: CAISESAGSYPTNGYTF. Written as DNA, the CDR3 is TGTGCCATCAGTGAGTCGGCAGGGTCGTACCCCACGAACGGCTACACCTTC.

This chain uses TRBV9 with TRBJ1-3; 9 nucleotides match TRBD1. J lost 8 bases, V lost 4 bases, and 10 bases had no gene match. The CDR3 spans 15 residues. Germline V gives CDR1 SGDLS, CDR2 YYNGEE. The CDR3 loop reads CASSHYGTGMDTIYF. Written as DNA, the CDR3 is TGTGCCAGCAGCCACTATGGGACAGGGATGGACACCATATATTTT. The whole variable domain, filled in from reference TRBV9 and TRBJ1-3, reads DSGVTQTPKHLITATGQRVTLRCSPRSGDLSVYWYQQSLDQGLQFLIQYYNGEERAKGNILERFSAQQFPDLHSELNLSSLELGDSALYFCASSHYGTGMDTIYFGEGSWLTVV.

The chain is built from TRBV2 and TRBJ1-2, with D tentatively TRBD1 (6 bases). Germline V gene lookup returns CDR1 SNHLY and CDR2 FYNNEI. The CDR3 runs to 14 residues. V shed 8 bases and J shed 4 bases, with 17 bases lying between them. This chain's CDR3 is CASLKQGNTYGYTF. The CDR3 nucleotides read TGTGCCAGCCTCAAACAGGGTAATACCTATGGCTACACCTTC.